These 7 T cell receptor beta chains were sequenced from one sample in a study of long-term antiretroviral therapy in people with HIV. Version v3.0 of the immunoSEQ assay ran at survey level. TCRdb's table, derived via immunoSEQ multiplex PCR, lists solely in-frame clones and lacks some. The sample lists some 30,000 clones; 97% were seen once. The sequenced sample was unsorted PBMCs, obtained 7.6 years after starting antiretroviral therapy. The receptors shown here come from a man under 40 with HIV.

The genes are TRBV6-6 and TRBJ1-1; 8 bases align to TRBD1. Germline assignment: CDR1 MNHNY and CDR2 SVGAGI (reference sequence). Unmatched junction bases numbered 13, after V lost 5 bases and J lost 11 bases. This CDR3 comprises 14 residues. The CDR3 loop reads CASSEVWTGPGAFF. CDR3 in DNA: TGTGCCAGCAGTGAGGTCTGGACAGGGCCCGGGGCTTTCTTT.

CDR3 sequence: CASSLYNEQFF. The CDR3 coding sequence is TGTGCCAGCAGTTTATACAATGAGCAGTTCTTC. The chain employs TRBV6-5 and TRBJ2-1; no clear D gene. The CDR3 loop spans 11 amino acids. V shed 4 bases and J shed 4 bases, with 2 bases lying between them. Germline CDR1 is MNHEY and CDR2 is SVGAGI.

J is TRBJ2-2 and V is TRBV20-1; 8 bases line up with TRBD2. This CDR3 spans 11 amino acids. J gave up 7 bases and V 6 bases, and 1 base lay outside the gene matches. Germline CDR1 is DFQATT and CDR2 is SNEGSKA (reference sequence). DNA for the CDR3: TGCAGTGCCCTAGCGGGCGGGGAGCTGTTTTTT. It codes for CSALAGGELFF.

The rearrangement joins TRBV7-3 to TRBJ2-2; 10 bases are shared with TRBD2. There are 16 residues in the CDR3. The germline gives CDR1 SGHTA, CDR2 FQGTGA. J gave up 0 bases and V 5 bases, and 3 bases lay outside the gene matches. The CDR3, as DNA: TGTGCCAGCAGCAACGGACTAGCGGCGAACACCGGGGAGCTGTTTTTT. As protein: CASSNGLAANTGELFF.

The chain combines TRBV29-1 with TRBJ2-5, with a possible D match to TRBD2 (6 bases). Germline V gives CDR1 SQVTM, CDR2 ANQGSEA. Trimming took 4 bases from V and 2 from J, leaving 8 bases between them. The CDR3 totals 12 residues. CDR3 in amino acids: CSVGGLQETQYF. In DNA form, the CDR3 reads TGCAGCGTTGGGGGACTTCAAGAGACCCAGTACTTC.

J is TRBJ1-2 and V is TRBV28; no reliable D call. Germline V lookup: CDR1 MDHEN, CDR2 SYDVKM. V was shortened by 9 bases and J by 4 bases, with 6 bases between the two germline ends. This CDR3 contains 10 residues. The DNA for the CDR3 is TGTGCCAGTCGGGCCTATGGCTACACCTTC. This sequence encodes CASRAYGYTF.

In the case of this clone: Other DNA sequences from this sample encode an identical CDR3 as well. The V call is TRBV6-5, the J call TRBJ1-6; unclear D gene. The germline V gene has CDR1 MNHEY and CDR2 SVGAGI. V was clipped by 2 bases and J by 8 bases, with 4 bases between them. This CDR3 spans 12 amino acids. In nucleotides, the CDR3 is TGTGCCAGCAGTTACGGGGATTCACCCCTCCACTTT. It specifies CASSYGDSPLHF.